A single sample gave rise to the 10 T cell receptor beta chains below, sequenced in a study of monozygotic twins with inflammatory bowel disease. No DNA is given; TCRdb re-called the 5' RACE reads and lists each CDR3 protein once. The repertoire table contains 200,000 to 250,000 distinct CDR3 sequences. Sequencing was done on a sample of blood. Receptors originate from a human donor with ulcerative colitis or Crohn's disease, or a healthy co-twin of an affected twin (not recorded which).

The chain uses TRBV6-1 and TRBJ2-2. Germline V gene data show CDR1 as MNHNS and CDR2 as SASEGT. The CDR3 loop spans 15 amino acids. The CDR3 sequence is CASRPTTVNTGELFF.

This rearrangement joins TRBV24-1 to TRBJ2-2; the TCRdb D gene call, TRBD2, has no DNA to confirm it. This CDR3 is built from 15 residues. The V gene's germline CDR1 is KGHDR and CDR2 SFDVKD. The CDR3 here is CATSVGGAADGELFF.

Frequency places this clonotype as medium-sized (0.01 to 0.1%). This rearrangement joins TRBV20-1 to TRBJ1-2; lacking DNA, the TRBD1 call made by TCRdb goes unchecked. The CDR3 has 14 residues. CDR1 and CDR2 (germline): DFQATT, SNEGSKA (reference sequence). The CDR3 protein is CSAPTGEAVGGYTF.

V and J are TRBV5-1 and TRBJ1-4. The CDR3 covers 15 residues. Germline CDR1 is SGHRS and CDR2 is YFSETQ. The CDR3 region is CASSLLVGGNEKLFF.

The rearrangement joins TRBV15 to TRBJ1-5. In germline, CDR1 is LNHNV, CDR2 YYDKDF (reference sequence). There are 14 residues in the CDR3. The CDR3: CATSLEDSNQPQHF. The entire variable domain, with the rest obtained from reference TRBV15 and TRBJ1-5, is as follows: DAMVIQNPRYQVTQFGKPVTLSCSQTLNHNVMYWYQQKSSQAPKLLFHYYDKDFNNEADTPDNFQSRRPNTSFCFLDIRSPGLGDTAMYLCATSLEDSNQPQHFGDGTRLSIL.

V gene TRBV29-1 combines with J gene TRBJ1-2. This CDR3 has 13 residues. In germline, CDR1 is SQVTM, CDR2 ANQGSEA. CDR3 loop: CSVEGTYDYGYTF.

V gene TRBV20-1 combines with J gene TRBJ1-5; absent DNA, TCRdb's TRBD1 call cannot be checked. The CDR3 loop spans 13 amino acids. Germline loops: CDR1 DFQATT, CDR2 SNEGSKA (reference sequence). CDR3 protein: CSTPGQGFQPQHF.

CDR3 loop: CASSLGGQRRREQYF. The chain joins TRBV7-8 to TRBJ2-7; with no DNA, the TCRdb D assignment of TRBD1 cannot be verified. The germline CDR1 and CDR2 sequences are SGHVS and FQNEAQ. The CDR3 runs to 15 residues.

The chain couples TRBV3-1 to TRBJ1-1. Germline V gives CDR1 LGHDT, CDR2 YNNKEL (reference sequence). There are 13 residues in the CDR3. This CDR3 is CASSQAWNTEAFF.

The rearrangement links TRBV7-2 to TRBJ1-1; checking the TCRdb D call of TRBD1 is not possible without DNA. The length of the CDR3 is 15 residues. Germline CDR1 and CDR2: SGHTA and FQGNSA. This CDR3 reads CASSSSRAGNTEAFF.